This T cell receptor beta chain was sequenced for a study of OX40 agonist ivuxolimab in advanced cancers. Overall study context: Patients receiving dose escalation had hepatocellular carcinoma, melanoma, renal cell or head and neck cancer. Overall study results and limits: The study found that CD8+ T cells averaged more expanded clones than CD4+.

Measured with immunoSEQ multiplex PCR; TCRdb has only the in-frame clones, and not every one. The data contain over 65,000 clones, around 90% of them singletons. Germline CDR1 and CDR2: ENHRY and SYGVKD. CDR3 length equals 16 residues. Deletions cut 10 bases from V and 5 bases from J, with 24 bases between. The study sampled blood at baseline, cycle 4 day 1, and cycle 7 day 1. In regard to this clone: What it binds is unknown.

The TCR originated in an adult with an advanced solid tumor such as melanoma, head and neck, liver or kidney cancer. This sequence joins TRBV10-3 and TRBJ1-5, with a weak D call TRBD1 (6 bases). This specimen was CD4+ or CD8+ T cells sorted from blood, taken in a trial of the OX40 agonist ivuxolimab. The CDR3: CANQLGRQGPDQPQHF. The CDR3 DNA reads TGTGCCAACCAACTCGGACGTCAGGGGCCCGATCAGCCCCAGCATTTT.